The 4 T cell receptor beta chains listed next were all sequenced from one sample in a study of CD8 T cells in Susac syndrome (dated by TCRdb to between 2018 and 2020). Library generation was performed with the immunoSEQ multiplex PCR assay. RNA was extracted using the RNeasy kit, and about 0.45 to 1 ug of the RNA was reverse transcribed with random hexamers. Starting from the raw public reads, TCRdb applied fastp trimming at Q25, assembled clones with MiXCR and retained in-frame beta chains. A single entry per CDR3 protein holds the most common genes and DNA from its merged rows. Within this sample are around 59,000 distinct CDR3 sequences, with approximately 90% of them counted one time only. Together, the top ten hold approximately 0.21% of the sample. The sample taken for sequencing was CD8+ T cells from PBMCs. All receptors derive from a human donor in good health.

The chain joins TRBV5-4 to TRBJ2-7; TRBD2 is a possible D gene (6 bases). The V gene lost 1 base and the J gene lost 7 bases, with 12 bases spanning the gap. The germline V gene has CDR1 SGHNT and CDR2 YYREEE (reference sequence). The CDR3 contains 13 residues. The CDR3 spells CASSLRGGLEQYF. CDR3 nucleotides: TGTGCCAGCAGCTTGCGGGGAGGACTGGAGCAGTACTTC.

The gene calls are TRBV5-1 and TRBJ2-5, with TRBD2 matching 15 bases. V shed 4 bases, J shed 2 bases, and the junction held 6 bases outside the gene matches. The CDR3 spans 17 residues. Germline values: CDR1 SGHRS, CDR2 YFSETQ. Written as DNA, the CDR3 is TGCGCCAGCAGCCCGGGACTAGCGGGGGGAACTCAAGAGACCCAGTACTTC. This codes for CASSPGLAGGTQETQYF.

This sequence joins TRBV25-1 and TRBJ2-7; tentatively, D is TRBD2 (6 bases). The CDR3 extends over 16 amino acids. Germline values: CDR1 MGHDK, CDR2 SYGVNS. Trimming cost V 1 base and J 6 bases, with 19 bases left between them. The CDR3 loop reads CASSEWEEGDLGEQYF. CDR3 DNA sequence: TGTGCCAGCAGTGAATGGGAGGAAGGAGATTTGGGCGAGCAGTACTTC.

The gene calls are TRBV4-1 and TRBJ1-2, with 8 bases matching TRBD1. V dropped 1 base and J dropped 1; count of bases not matched to a gene: 2. The CDR3 covers 15 residues. Germline CDR1 reads MGHRA; CDR2 reads YSYEKL. For the CDR3, the DNA is TGCGCCAGCAGCCAAGTGACAGGGGATAACTATGGCTACACCTTC. Translation gives CASSQVTGDNYGYTF.